These 30 T cell receptor beta chains were sequenced from one sample in a study of a mutant IDH1 vaccine in newly diagnosed glioma. Assay: immunoSEQ multiplex PCR; the TCRdb copy retains only in-frame clones and omits some. This table holds 90,000 to 100,000 clones, approximately 89% found once. Their target antigens are unknown. Documented time point: week 47, end of study. Vaccine doses each comprised 300 ug of mutant IDH1 20-mer peptide, with topical imiquimod. The material sequenced was PBMCs, taken from a glioma patient whose treatment included an IDH1 peptide vaccine. The receptor source for this set is a woman aged 45-60 years with glioma.

The gene calls are TRBV28 and TRBJ1-5; a possible D gene is TRBD1 (5 bases). Germline loops: CDR1 MDHEN, CDR2 SYDVKM. V lost 7 bases and J lost 5, with 18 bases in between. The CDR3 sequence is 15 residues long. CDR3 sequence: CASTGGQGLYQPQHF. The CDR3 DNA sequence: TGTGCCAGCACAGGAGGGCAGGGCCTATATCAGCCCCAGCATTTT.

V usage is TRBV20-1 and J usage is TRBJ2-3; the D is unclear. Deletions cut 6 bases from V and 6 bases from J, with 10 bases between. The length of the CDR3 is 11 residues. From germline, CDR1 is DFQATT and CDR2 SNEGSKA (reference sequence). The CDR3 loop is CSAALSDTQYF. CDR3 coding DNA: TGCAGTGCGGCTTTATCGGATACGCAGTATTTT.

This clone has more than one count but fewer than ten. The chain links TRBV4-1 to TRBJ1-6; no clear D gene. There are 14 residues in the CDR3. Germline CDR1 reads MGHRA; CDR2 reads YSYEKL. With 4 bases removed from V and 7 bases from J, the gap between germline ends came to 11 bases. CDR3 protein: CASSPGQLNSPLHF. In nucleotides, the CDR3 is TGCGCCAGCAGCCCCGGTCAGCTAAATTCACCCCTCCACTTT.

V is TRBV7-6 and J is TRBJ1-1, with D unresolved. V lost 5 bases to trimming and J lost 1 base, with 11 bases between them. This CDR3 comprises 14 residues. Germline loops: CDR1 SGHVS, CDR2 FNYEAQ. The CDR3 DNA reads as TGTGCCAGCAGCCCGGGCCCCGCGAACACTGAAGCTTTCTTT. The encoded protein is CASSPGPANTEAFF.

In this sample, this clone turned up once. This chain uses TRBV9 with TRBJ1-1; D might be TRBD1 (6 bases). The germline V gene encodes CDR1 SGDLS and CDR2 YYNGEE. This CDR3 is built from 15 residues. Trimming shortened V by 0 bases and J by 3 bases, and 12 bases separated the two germline ends. The CDR3, as DNA: TGTGCCAGCAGCGTAGCTACAGGGATGGACACTGAAGCTTTCTTT. This translates into CASSVATGMDTEAFF. The full variable domain, its missing parts supplied by reference TRBV9 and TRBJ1-1, is DSGVTQTPKHLITATGQRVTLRCSPRSGDLSVYWYQQSLDQGLQFLIQYYNGEERAKGNILERFSAQQFPDLHSELNLSSLELGDSALYFCASSVATGMDTEAFFGQGTRLTVV.

The CDR3 nucleotides read TGCGCCAGCAGCTTGGATTTTGGATACGAGCAGTACTTC. This encodes CASSLDFGYEQYF. The V call is TRBV5-1, the J call TRBJ2-7; D gene unclear. This CDR3 region has 13 residues. Trimming pared 0 bases from V and 4 bases from J, leaving 8 bases between. CDR1 SGHRS and CDR2 YFSETQ come from the germline V gene.

The V call is TRBV7-9, the J call TRBJ1-1; 9 bases match TRBD1. Trimming at V came to 8 bases and at J to 5 bases, leaving 9 bases not matched to a gene. This CDR3 has 14 residues. Germline CDR1 reads SEHNR; CDR2 reads FQNEAQ (reference sequence). This CDR3 is CASGGDREGTEAFF. In nucleotides, the CDR3 is TGTGCCAGCGGGGGGGACAGGGAGGGGACTGAAGCTTTCTTT.

This chain's CDR3 is CASSQERGLYSPLHF. The CDR3 bases are TGCGCCAGCAGCCAAGAAAGGGGGCTCTATTCACCCCTCCACTTT. The gene calls are TRBV4-1 and TRBJ1-6, with 7 bases identical to TRBD1. The CDR3 sequence is 15 residues long. V lost 0 bases to trimming and J lost 8 bases; unmatched junction nucleotides: 4. Germline-derived CDR1 and CDR2 are MGHRA and YSYEKL.

V gene TRBV30 combines with J gene TRBJ1-2; no definite D call. The germline CDR1 and CDR2 sequences are GTSNPN and SVGIG (reference sequence). CDR3 length: 13 residues. Trimming removed 3 bases at V and 4 bases at J, with 12 bases between. The CDR3 nucleotides are TGTGCCTGGAGACCCGGGCTTCGCTATGGCTACACCTTC. This codes for CAWRPGLRYGYTF.

This chain links TRBV6-1 with TRBJ2-5; D might be TRBD1 or TRBD2, each matching 5 bases. This CDR3 has 13 residues. Trimming removed 8 bases from V and 2 bases from J, with 12 bases in between. In germline, CDR1 is MNHNS, CDR2 SASEGT. The CDR3 region has the DNA TGTGCCAGCTTGTCGAGGGGTCAAGAGACCCAGTACTTC. It specifies CASLSRGQETQYF.

This chain uses TRBV14 with TRBJ1-2, with D hard to call. The CDR3 has 15 residues. The germline gives CDR1 SGHDN, CDR2 FVKESK. V dropped 5 bases and J dropped 0 bases, with 13 bases sitting between them. DNA for the CDR3: TGTGCCAGCAGCAGCCGGGCAGGCCCTAACTATGGCTACACCTTC. Its protein product is CASSSRAGPNYGYTF.

The chain carries TRBV7-8 and TRBJ2-7; 7 positions agree with TRBD2. CDR1 is SGHVS and CDR2 is FQNEAQ in the germline V gene. J was trimmed by 0 bases and V by 2 bases; bases with no gene match: 1. The length of the CDR3 is 14 residues. CDR3 residues: CASSLSGISYEQYF. As DNA, the CDR3 is TGTGCCAGCAGCTTAAGCGGGATCTCCTACGAGCAGTACTTC.

The chain uses TRBV28 and TRBJ1-1; tentatively, D is TRBD1 (6 bases). The CDR3 spans 15 residues. The V end was cut by 6 bases, the J end by 2 bases, with 16 bases between. The germline gives CDR1 MDHEN, CDR2 SYDVKM. The CDR3 DNA follows: TGTGCCAGCAGGGCCCGCCCACAGGGAAACACTGAAGCTTTCTTT. As protein: CASRARPQGNTEAFF. Full variable domain (missing parts from reference TRBV28 and TRBJ1-1): DVKVTQSSRYLVKRTGEKVFLECVQDMDHENMFWYRQDPGLGLRLIYFSYDVKMKEKGDIPEGYSVSREKKERFSLILESASTNQTSMYLCASRARPQGNTEAFFGQGTRLTVV.

This chain joins TRBV5-4 and TRBJ2-5; the D gene could be TRBD1 or TRBD2 (6 bases each). From germline, CDR1 is SGHNT and CDR2 YYREEE (reference sequence). The CDR3 spans 14 residues. Deletions cut 0 bases from V and 4 bases from J, with 10 bases between. The CDR3 DNA is TGTGCCAGCAGCTTGGGCGGGACAAGAGAGACCCAGTACTTC. It is translated as CASSLGGTRETQYF.

The rearrangement links TRBV2 to TRBJ2-3, with D maybe TRBD1 (6 bases). CDR3 length: 19 residues. V gave up 1 base and J gave up 2 bases, with 22 bases separating them. From germline, CDR1 is SNHLY and CDR2 FYNNEI. The CDR3 sequence: CASSEGGLGGLGHTDTQYF. The CDR3 bases are TGTGCCAGCAGTGAAGGGGGGCTTGGTGGTCTCGGACACACAGATACGCAGTATTTT.

The sample holds a few counts of this clone. The CDR3 loop reads CASSLGPGDEQFF. DNA of the CDR3: TGCGCCAGCAGCTTGGGGCCGGGGGATGAGCAGTTCTTC. The V and J genes are TRBV5-1 and TRBJ2-1, with D maybe TRBD2 (6 bases). The V end lost 0 bases, the J end lost 8 bases, and 9 bases lay between the germline ends. This CDR3 spans 13 amino acids. Germline V gene lookup returns CDR1 SGHRS and CDR2 YFSETQ.

The chain employs TRBV6-1 and TRBJ2-5, with D possibly TRBD2 on 6 matching bases. The CDR3 runs to 14 residues. Germline-derived CDR1 and CDR2 are MNHNS and SASEGT. V was pared by 1 base and J by 4 bases, with 10 bases between. This chain's CDR3 is CASSEGGGRETQYF. The DNA for the CDR3 is TGTGCCAGCAGTGAAGGAGGAGGGAGAGAGACCCAGTACTTC.

For the CDR3, the DNA is TGTGCCAGCTCACCTGGAAATCGGGGGAACACTGAAGCTTTCTTT. Its protein product is CASSPGNRGNTEAFF. V gene TRBV18 combines with J gene TRBJ1-1; D uncertain. Per the germline V gene, CDR1 is KGHSH and CDR2 is LQKENI. The CDR3 spans 15 residues. Between the trimmed V and J ends, which lost 3 bases and 1 base, there was a span of 12 bases.

The chain uses TRBV10-2 and TRBJ2-1, with 7 bases lining up with TRBD2. Germline V lookup: CDR1 WSHSY, CDR2 SAAADI. V lost 10 bases to trimming and J lost 3 bases; unmatched junction nucleotides: 6. The CDR3 is made up of 13 amino acids. CDR3 in DNA: TGCGCCACCGGACTAGGAAACTACAATGAGCAGTTCTTC. Protein: CATGLGNYNEQFF.

The genes are TRBV2 and TRBJ2-5; the D is unclear. The V gene lost 10 bases and the J gene lost 3 bases, with 9 bases spanning the gap. Germline V gene lookup returns CDR1 SNHLY and CDR2 FYNNEI. The CDR3 has 11 amino acids. CDR3 sequence: CATSREETQYF. The CDR3 DNA reads TGTGCCACCTCGAGAGAAGAGACCCAGTACTTC.

The chain uses TRBV7-9 and TRBJ2-3; D not resolved. The CDR3 has 13 amino acids. Trimming took 5 bases from V and 0 from J, leaving 6 bases between them. Germline V gene sequence: CDR1 SEHNR, CDR2 FQNEAQ (reference sequence). The CDR3: CASSKSSTDTQYF. The CDR3 DNA sequence: TGTGCCAGCAGCAAAAGTAGCACAGATACGCAGTATTTT.

This clone came up a few times. The V gene is TRBV7-9, the J gene TRBJ2-7; D tentatively reads TRBD1 or TRBD2 (5 bases each). The CDR3 length is 15 residues. Germline V gene lookup returns CDR1 SEHNR and CDR2 FQNEAQ (reference sequence). V was cut by 1 base and J by 5 bases, with 15 bases left in between. The CDR3 here is CASSLDLLRGHEQYF. The DNA of the CDR3 is TGTGCCAGCAGCTTAGACCTCCTCCGGGGACACGAGCAGTACTTC. The whole variable domain, remainder taken from reference TRBV7-9 and TRBJ2-7, is DTGVSQNPRHKITKRGQNVTFRCDPISEHNRLYWYRQTLGQGPEFLTYFQNEAQLEKSRLLSDRFSAERPKGSFSTLEIQRTEQGDSAMYLCASSLDLLRGHEQYFGPGTRLTVT.

The J gene is TRBJ1-2, the V gene TRBV10-3; tentative D call: TRBD1 (6 bases). The germline CDR1 and CDR2 sequences are ENHRY and SYGVKD. V lost 0 bases and J lost 2, with 10 bases in between. The CDR3 runs 15 residues. CDR3: CAISESGQGNYGYTF. The CDR3 region has the DNA TGTGCCATCAGTGAGTCGGGCCAGGGGAACTATGGCTACACCTTC.

This clone was seen once. The chain recombines TRBV5-8 with TRBJ2-5; no firm D call. V was trimmed by 3 bases and J by 2 bases, leaving 2 bases between them. The CDR3 has 11 residues. CDR1 is SGHTS, CDR2 YDEGEE, per germline. CDR3 nucleotide sequence: TGTGCCAGCAGCTCGCAAGAGACCCAGTACTTC. Protein sequence: CASSSQETQYF.

The chain is built from TRBV7-3 and TRBJ2-1; possible D gene TRBD2, 5 bases. The germline V gene encodes CDR1 SGHTA and CDR2 FQGTGA. V was pared by 4 bases and J by 6 bases, with 10 bases between. The CDR3 has 13 amino acids. The CDR3 DNA is TGTGCCAGCAGCTCAGGACTCATCAATGAGCAGTTCTTC. It codes for CASSSGLINEQFF.

The chain joins TRBV6-6 to TRBJ1-1; tentatively, D is TRBD1 (6 bases). There are 14 residues in the CDR3. V was cut by 5 bases and J by 4 bases, with 14 bases left in between. CDR1 is MNHNY, CDR2 SVGAGI, per germline (reference sequence). CDR3 coding DNA: TGTGCCAGCAGTATGACAGGTATGATCACTGAAGCTTTCTTT. Its translation is CASSMTGMITEAFF.

V is TRBV5-1 and J is TRBJ2-1, with a weak D call TRBD1 (6 bases). The CDR3 contains 13 residues. V was clipped by 1 base and J by 7 bases, with 9 bases between them. Germline values: CDR1 SGHRS, CDR2 YFSETQ. The CDR3: CASSLQGFNEQFF. DNA for the CDR3: TGCGCCAGCAGCTTGCAGGGGTTTAATGAGCAGTTCTTC. Based on the CDR3 plus reference TRBV5-1 and TRBJ2-1, the full variable domain is KAGVTQTPRYLIKTRGQQVTLSCSPISGHRSVSWYQQTPGQGLQFLFEYFSETQRNKGNFPGRFSGRQFSNSRSEMNVSTLELGDSALYLCASSLQGFNEQFFGPGTRLTVL.

This clone was detected once. The chain links TRBV2 to TRBJ1-3; TRBD1 is a possible D gene (5 bases). Trimming stripped 6 bases from V and 4 bases from J, with 13 bases between. CDR1 is SNHLY and CDR2 is FYNNEI in the germline V gene. There are 14 residues in the CDR3. The CDR3 loop reads CASRDAGLGNTIYF. In DNA form, the CDR3 reads TGTGCCAGCAGGGATGCAGGGCTGGGAAACACCATATATTTT.

The V call is TRBV11-2, the J call TRBJ2-1; 11 bases fit TRBD1. Germline trimming cut 3 bases from V and 7 bases from J; bases unmatched to any gene: 11. Germline CDR1 and CDR2: SGHAT and FQNNGV. CDR3 length: 17 amino acids. The CDR3 bases are TGTGCCAGCAGCTTTGAATTTGGGGACAGGGGGAGTAATGAGCAGTTCTTC. Encoded protein: CASSFEFGDRGSNEQFF.

A word on this clone: At the DNA level, this CDR3 is encoded by other sequences in the same sample as well. V gene TRBV19 combines with J gene TRBJ2-3; TRBD2 matches at 7 bases. Germline-derived CDR1 and CDR2 are LNHDA and SQIVND (reference sequence). The J segment lost 2 bases and the V segment lost 3 bases, leaving 8 bases of the junction unmatched. This CDR3 is built from 16 residues. The CDR3 DNA sequence: TGTGCCAGTAGTATCCGAGTTAGCGGGCCCACAGATACGCAGTATTTT. Amino acids: CASSIRVSGPTDTQYF. The full variable domain, rest sourced from reference TRBV19 and TRBJ2-3, is DGGITQSPKYLFRKEGQNVTLSCEQNLNHDAMYWYRQDPGQGLRLIYYSQIVNDFQKGDIAEGYSVSREKKESFPLTVTSAQKNPTAFYLCASSIRVSGPTDTQYFGPGTRLTVL.